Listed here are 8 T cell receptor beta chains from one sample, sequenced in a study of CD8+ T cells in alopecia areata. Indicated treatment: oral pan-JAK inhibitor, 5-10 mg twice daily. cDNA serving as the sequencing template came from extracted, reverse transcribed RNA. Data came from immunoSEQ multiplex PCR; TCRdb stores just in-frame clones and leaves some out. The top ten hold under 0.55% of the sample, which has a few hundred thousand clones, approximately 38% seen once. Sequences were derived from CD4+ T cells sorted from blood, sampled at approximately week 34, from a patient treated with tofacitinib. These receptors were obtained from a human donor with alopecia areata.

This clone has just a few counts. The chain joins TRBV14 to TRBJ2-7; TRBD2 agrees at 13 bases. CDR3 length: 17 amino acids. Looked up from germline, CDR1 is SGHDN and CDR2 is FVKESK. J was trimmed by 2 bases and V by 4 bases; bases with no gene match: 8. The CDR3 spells CASSPRTSGGLTYEQYF. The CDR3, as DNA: TGTGCCAGCAGCCCTAGGACTAGCGGGGGCCTGACCTACGAGCAGTACTTC.

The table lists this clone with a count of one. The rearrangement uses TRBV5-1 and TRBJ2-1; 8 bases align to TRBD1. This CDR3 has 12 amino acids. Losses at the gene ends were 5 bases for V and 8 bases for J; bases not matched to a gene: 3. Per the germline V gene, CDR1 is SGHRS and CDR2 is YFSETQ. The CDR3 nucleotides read TGCGCCAGCAGAGGCAGGGGGCATGAGCAGTTCTTC. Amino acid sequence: CASRGRGHEQFF.

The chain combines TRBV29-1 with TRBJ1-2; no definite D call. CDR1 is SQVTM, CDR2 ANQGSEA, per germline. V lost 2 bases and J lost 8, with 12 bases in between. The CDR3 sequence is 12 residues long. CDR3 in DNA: TGCAGCGTTGAACTTCTTCTTTCGGGCTACACCTTC. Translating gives CSVELLLSGYTF.

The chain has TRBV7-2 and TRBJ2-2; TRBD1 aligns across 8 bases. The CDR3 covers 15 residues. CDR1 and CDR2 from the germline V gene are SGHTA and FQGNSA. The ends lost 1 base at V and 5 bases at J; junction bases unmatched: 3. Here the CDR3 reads CASSLDTGGTGELFF. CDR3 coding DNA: TGTGCCAGCAGCTTAGACACAGGGGGAACCGGGGAGCTGTTTTTT.

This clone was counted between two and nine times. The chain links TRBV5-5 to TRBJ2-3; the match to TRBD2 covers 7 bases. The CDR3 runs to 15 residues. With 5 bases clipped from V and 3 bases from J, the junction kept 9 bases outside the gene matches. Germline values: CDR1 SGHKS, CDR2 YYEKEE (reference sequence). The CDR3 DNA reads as TGTGCCAGCAGTCCTACGGGGGGACGGACAGATACGCAGTATTTT. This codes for CASSPTGGRTDTQYF.

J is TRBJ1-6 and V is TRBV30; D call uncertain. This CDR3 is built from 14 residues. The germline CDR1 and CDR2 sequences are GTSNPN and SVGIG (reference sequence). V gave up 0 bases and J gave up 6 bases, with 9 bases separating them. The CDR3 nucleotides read TGTGCCTGGAGTGTAATACAGTTTAATTCACCCCTCCACTTT. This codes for CAWSVIQFNSPLHF.

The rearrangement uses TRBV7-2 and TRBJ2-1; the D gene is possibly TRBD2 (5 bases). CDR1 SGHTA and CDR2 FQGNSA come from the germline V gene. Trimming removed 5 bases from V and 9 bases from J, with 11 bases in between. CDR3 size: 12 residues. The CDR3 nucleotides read TGTGCCAGCAGCCGGACGGGGTTTGAGCAGTTCTTC. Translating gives CASSRTGFEQFF.

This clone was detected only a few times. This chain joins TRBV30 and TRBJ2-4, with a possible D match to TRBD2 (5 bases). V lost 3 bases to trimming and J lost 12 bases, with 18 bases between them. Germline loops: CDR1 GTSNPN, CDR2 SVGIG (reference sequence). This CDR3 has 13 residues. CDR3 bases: TGTGCCTGGAGCGATTCTAGCTCCCTCACTCAGTACTTC. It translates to CAWSDSSSLTQYF.